This TCR beta chain derives from a study of multiple sclerosis patients with progressive multifocal leukoencephalopathy. Study-level results: Findings may reflect JC virus infection or just general immunocompromise.

Assay used: immunoSEQ multiplex PCR; TCRdb lists only in-frame clones, some missing. The sample shows more than 30,000 clones, 80% to 95% of them seen only once. Specified time point: before natalizumab initiation. As for this clone: Its specificity is unknown.

The sample consisted of PBMCs. This clonotype was sampled from a young man with multiple sclerosis.

The CDR3, as DNA: TGCGCCAGCAGCCAAGAGGCGAGGACAAGCGGCTACACCTTC. This gives the protein CASSQEARTSGYTF. V gene TRBV4-1 combines with J gene TRBJ1-2; D perhaps matches TRBD1 (5 bases). CDR3 length: 14 amino acids. Trimming took 0 bases from V and 8 from J, leaving 13 bases between them. The germline V gene has CDR1 MGHRA and CDR2 YSYEKL.